What follows are 19 T cell receptor beta chains derived from one specimen sequenced in a study of tumor-infiltrating lymphocytes in localized non-small cell lung cancer. Libraries were prepared by immunoSEQ multiplex PCR; TCRdb keeps only in-frame clonotypes and omits some of them. Of 2,500 to 3,000 clones in the sample, about 62% are singletons; the top ten hold under 10%. The sequencing sample was made of uninvolved lung tissue not adjacent to the tumor. The receptor source for this set is a human donor with non-small cell lung cancer.

This clone is termed large (0.1 to 1%). The chain recombines TRBV9 with TRBJ2-3; TRBD2 matches at 9 bases. The CDR3 contains 15 residues. CDR1 and CDR2 (germline): SGDLS, YYNGEE. With V trimmed by 0 bases and J by 5 bases, 4 bases remained unmatched. The CDR3 bases are TGTGCCAGCAGCGTAGGACTAGCGGCGGGAGATACGCAGTATTTT. Encoded protein: CASSVGLAAGDTQYF.

This clone came up a few times. The V gene is TRBV7-6, the J gene TRBJ2-5, with 7 bases lining up with TRBD2. J was trimmed by 4 bases and V by 1 base; bases with no gene match: 12. Germline CDR1 is SGHVS and CDR2 is FNYEAQ. CDR3 length equals 17 residues. DNA for the CDR3: TGTGCCAGCAGCTTAGGGGAGGGGACCCCGCATCTAGAGACCCAGTACTTC. It specifies CASSLGEGTPHLETQYF.

This chain links TRBV9 with TRBJ2-5, with 10 bases lining up with TRBD1. Trimming took 0 bases from V and 5 from J; bases not matched to a gene: 4. CDR1 SGDLS and CDR2 YYNGEE come from the germline V gene. The CDR3 is 15 residues long. For the CDR3, the DNA is TGTGCCAGCAGCGTAGATGGACAGGGGGGGGAGACCCAGTACTTC. This translates into CASSVDGQGGETQYF.

This clone was seen only a few times. The chain combines TRBV28 with TRBJ2-7; D is unresolved. Per germline, CDR1 MDHEN and CDR2 SYDVKM. This CDR3 is 13 amino acids long. V shed 2 bases and J shed 3 bases, with 8 bases lying between them. The CDR3 DNA sequence: TGTGCCAGCAGTTTACCATCCCGCTACGAGCAGTACTTC. Its protein is CASSLPSRYEQYF.

The DNA of the CDR3 is TGTGCCAGCAGTTACTCGCGAACAGGGGACTCCTACGAGCAGTACTTC. It encodes CASSYSRTGDSYEQYF. The chain employs TRBV6-5 and TRBJ2-7; 7 positions match TRBD1. V was pared by 0 bases and J by 0 bases, with 5 bases of the junction left unmatched. The CDR3 consists of 16 residues. Germline V gene lookup returns CDR1 MNHEY and CDR2 SVGAGI.

This sequence joins TRBV5-1 and TRBJ2-5; 13 positions match TRBD2. The CDR3 length is 15 residues. Germline V gene sequence: CDR1 SGHRS, CDR2 YFSETQ. V gave up 4 bases and J gave up 4 bases; unmatched junction bases: 4. As DNA, the CDR3 is TGCGCCAGCAGCCGGACTAGCGGGAGCCGAGAGACCCAGTACTTC. It translates to CASSRTSGSRETQYF.

This chain connects TRBV5-1 to TRBJ2-7, with 9 bases matching TRBD2. Germline assignment: CDR1 SGHRS and CDR2 YFSETQ. This CDR3 comprises 17 residues. J gave up 10 bases and V 4 bases, and 21 bases lay outside the gene matches. CDR3 nucleotides: TGCGCCAGCAGCCCGGACGGCAGGGGAAGACTAGCGGATAGACAGTACTTC. Translating it yields CASSPDGRGRLADRQYF.

The chain is built from TRBV5-6 and TRBJ2-1, with 8 bases that match TRBD1. The CDR3 sequence is 13 residues long. Germline V gives CDR1 SGHDT, CDR2 YYEEEE. V shed 4 bases and J 9 bases; nucleotides not matched to a gene: 6. The CDR3: CASSKTDRGEQFF. The CDR3, as DNA: TGTGCCAGCAGCAAAACTGACAGGGGTGAGCAGTTCTTC.

This chain links TRBV9 with TRBJ1-4, with 11 bases that match TRBD1. The CDR3 contains 15 residues. The germline V gene has CDR1 SGDLS and CDR2 YYNGEE. The ends lost 3 bases at V and 8 bases at J; junction bases unmatched: 6. The CDR3 nucleotides read TGTGCCAGCAGCGACCGGACAGGGGGCGGAGAAAAACTGTTTTTT. As protein: CASSDRTGGGEKLFF.

This clone was seen a single time. The chain has TRBV30 and TRBJ2-7, with TRBD1 matching over 10 bases. The CDR3 is made up of 13 amino acids. Per the germline V gene, CDR1 is GTSNPN and CDR2 is SVGIG (reference sequence). The V and J ends lost 2 bases and 4 bases, in that order; junction bases with no gene match: 2. CDR3 protein: CAWSTGQGYEQYF. DNA of the CDR3: TGTGCCTGGAGTACGGGACAGGGGTACGAGCAGTACTTC. Full variable domain (remainder filled in from reference TRBV30 and TRBJ2-7): SQTIHQWPATLVQPVGSPLSLECTVEGTSNPNLYWYRQAAGRGLQLLFYSVGIGQISSEVPQNLSASRPQDRQFILSSKKLLLSDSGFYLCAWSTGQGYEQYFGPGTRLTVT.

This sequence joins TRBV15 and TRBJ2-5; D could derive from TRBD1 or TRBD2 (5 bases each). The length of the CDR3 is 15 residues. Germline V gene lookup returns CDR1 LNHNV and CDR2 YYDKDF (reference sequence). Deletions cut 4 bases from V and 5 bases from J, with 17 bases between. Here the CDR3 DNA reads TGTGCCACCAGCAAAATTGGGGGTGCCGGTGAGACCCAGTACTTC. This codes for CATSKIGGAGETQYF. Supplemented by reference TRBV15 and TRBJ2-5, the full variable domain reads DAMVIQNPRYQVTQFGKPVTLSCSQTLNHNVMYWYQQKSSQAPKLLFHYYDKDFNNEADTPDNFQSRRPNTSFCFLDIRSPGLGDTAMYLCATSKIGGAGETQYFGPGTRLLVL.

The chain has TRBV30 and TRBJ2-1; 11 positions match TRBD2. Unmatched junction bases numbered 11, after V lost 4 bases and J lost 9 bases. The germline gives CDR1 GTSNPN, CDR2 SVGIG (reference sequence). There are 15 residues in the CDR3. The CDR3 sequence is CAWTHLAGGPGEQFF. The CDR3 nucleotides are TGTGCCTGGACCCATTTAGCGGGAGGGCCGGGTGAGCAGTTCTTC.

The chain employs TRBV20-1 and TRBJ1-1; no firm D call. V was trimmed by 5 bases and J by 0 bases, leaving 4 bases between them. Looked up from germline, CDR1 is DFQATT and CDR2 is SNEGSKA (reference sequence). CDR3 size: 11 residues. The CDR3 bases are TGCAGTGCTCCTATGAACACTGAAGCTTTCTTT. Amino acids: CSAPMNTEAFF.

The chain carries TRBV28 and TRBJ1-5, with D possibly matching TRBD1 (6 bases). Germline-derived CDR1 and CDR2 are MDHEN and SYDVKM. The CDR3 length is 12 residues. Trimming left V 10 bases short and J 7 bases short, with 14 bases between. CDR3 region: CAISRGGQPQHF. As DNA, the CDR3 is TGTGCCATCTCCAGGGGTGGGCAGCCCCAGCATTTT.

The V call is TRBV28, the J call TRBJ2-1; no clear D gene. V was clipped by 3 bases and J by 6 bases, with 3 bases between them. The CDR3 has 11 residues. CDR1 is MDHEN and CDR2 is SYDVKM in the germline V gene. In nucleotides, the CDR3 is TGTGCCAGCAGTTTCTTCAATGAGCAGTTCTTC. Its protein product is CASSFFNEQFF.

The V call is TRBV5-4, the J call TRBJ2-6; D uncertain. Trimming took 3 bases from V and 0 from J, leaving 13 bases between them. CDR1 SGHNT and CDR2 YYREEE come from the germline V gene (reference sequence). The CDR3 contains 17 residues. The CDR3 nucleotides read TGTGCCAGCAGCTCCGGCGGTTATCGCTCTGGGGCCAACGTCCTGACTTTC. Translation gives CASSSGGYRSGANVLTF.

The CDR3 coding sequence is TGTGCCAGCACGCCGGGACAGACATATGGCTACACCTTC. It specifies CASTPGQTYGYTF. V gene TRBV4-2 combines with J gene TRBJ1-2; 7 bases fit TRBD1. V lost 7 bases and J lost 5; bases outside the gene matches: 7. The CDR3 is made up of 13 amino acids. CDR1 and CDR2 (germline): LGHNA, YNFKEQ.

The chain is built from TRBV19 and TRBJ2-7, with D possibly being TRBD1 or TRBD2 (6 bases each). Germline V CDR1 and CDR2: LNHDA, SQIVND (reference sequence). This CDR3 has 15 amino acids. V gave up 3 bases and J gave up 1 base, with 13 bases separating them. CDR3 protein: CASSIGGQGSYEQYF. The CDR3 coding sequence is TGTGCCAGTAGTATCGGAGGGCAGGGGTCCTACGAGCAGTACTTC.

This clone came up a few times. V gene TRBV30 combines with J gene TRBJ2-7; D remains ambiguous. The V end was cut by 2 bases, the J end by 3 bases, with 14 bases between. The CDR3 has 14 residues. The germline V gene encodes CDR1 GTSNPN and CDR2 SVGIG (reference sequence). The CDR3 nucleotides are TGTGCCTGGAGTAGGAGTCGGGCCCACTACGAGCAGTACTTC. Its translation: CAWSRSRAHYEQYF.